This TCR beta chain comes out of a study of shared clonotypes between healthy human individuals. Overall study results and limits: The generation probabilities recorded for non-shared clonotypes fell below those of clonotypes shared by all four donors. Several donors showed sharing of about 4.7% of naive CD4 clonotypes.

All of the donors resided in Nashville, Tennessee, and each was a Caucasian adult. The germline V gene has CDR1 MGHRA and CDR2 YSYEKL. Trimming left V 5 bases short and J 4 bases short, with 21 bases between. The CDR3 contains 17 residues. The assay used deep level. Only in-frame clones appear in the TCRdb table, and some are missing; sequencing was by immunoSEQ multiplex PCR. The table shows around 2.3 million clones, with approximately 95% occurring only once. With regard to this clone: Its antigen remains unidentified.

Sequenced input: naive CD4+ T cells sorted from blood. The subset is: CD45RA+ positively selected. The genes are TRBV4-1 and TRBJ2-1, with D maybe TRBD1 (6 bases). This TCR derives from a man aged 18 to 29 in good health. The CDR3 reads CASSEKIRGWEYNEQFF. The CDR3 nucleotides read TGCGCCAGCAGCGAAAAAATCAGGGGTTGGGAGTACAATGAGCAGTTCTTC.